The present T cell receptor beta chain was sequenced within a study of cytomegalovirus exposure and HLA in healthy donors. Assay: immunoSEQ multiplex PCR; the TCRdb copy retains only in-frame clones and omits some. The sample lists fewer than 250,000 clones; about 82% were seen once. After removal of 5 bases from V and 3 bases from J, the junction contained 3 bases not matched to a gene. Germline loops: CDR1 GTSNPN, CDR2 SVGIG (reference sequence). This CDR3 has 13 residues. The sequenced sample was PBMCs. The chain has TRBV30 and TRBJ2-3; the match to TRBD1 covers 9 bases. This receptor was identified in a woman under 30 in good health and CMV-seronegative. The CDR3 loop reads CAWRGQGTDTQYF. The CDR3 nucleotides read TGTGCCTGGCGGGGACAGGGTACAGATACGCAGTATTTT.